Given below is one TCR beta chain in context. Its antigen is not identified. Per germline, CDR1 LNHDA and CDR2 SQIVND (reference sequence). The V end lost 5 bases, the J end lost 11 bases, and 18 bases lay between the germline ends. CDR3 length: 14 amino acids. Data came from immunoSEQ multiplex PCR; TCRdb stores just in-frame clones and leaves some out. The sample holds approximately 220,000 clones, roughly 91% seen once. The data were obtained in a study of T cell responses to AZD1222 COVID-19 vaccine. Findings of the study overall: Nearly half of the spike-specific TCRs reportedly recognize variant regions that carry no mutations. Spike was spanned by vaccine-associated CD4 TCRs, with dominance at 160-218 and 743-854.

The gene calls are TRBV19 and TRBJ1-4; D possibly corresponds to TRBD1 (6 bases). This specimen was peripheral blood, taken on day 0 of MenACWY control vaccination. This TCR came from an adult in good health. CDR3 residues: CASSPGQGGWKLFF. The CDR3 nucleotides read TGTGCCAGTAGTCCCGGGCAAGGGGGATGGAAACTGTTTTTT.